This TCR beta chain was recovered during a study of T cell responses to AZD1222 COVID-19 vaccine (dated by TCRdb to the early 2020s). Describing the broader study: A total of approximately 240 trial participants underwent TCR sequencing, of whom 207 had received two doses of AZD1222 and about 25 had received two doses of the MenACWY control vaccine. Enrollment into the trials was organized by age into subgroups of 18-55, 56-69 and 70-plus years, and those subgroups contained roughly 150, 30 and 60 TCR-sequenced participants, respectively. Overall results and qualifications from the work: Spike-specific TCR breadth and depth rose significantly after two AZD1222 doses compared with day 0 and with MenACWY recipients. In the small 56-69-year group, the increase in depth fell short of significance, most likely because of low power. Conclusions about previously exposed vaccinees were limited because only a handful of AZD1222 recipients were SARS-CoV-2 seropositive at baseline. The whole spike protein was spanned by vaccine-associated CD4 TCRs, and dominant responses were seen in regions 160-218 and 743-854. Participants were mostly white British and included more females than males, and it was suggested by the authors that clonal diversity may have been underestimated. No day 14 peak-response samples were available, so repertoires were characterized only after the peak T cell response. Reportedly, almost half of the unique spike-specific TCRs recognized epitopes lying outside the regions that are mutated in the B.1.351 and B.1.1.7 variants.

This specimen's time point label, per the study, means: about 28 days (+/-7) after the second vaccine dose. AZD1222 recipients whose second dose came at about 4 weeks and those whose second dose came at about 12 weeks were combined into one group, since spike-specific TCR depth and breadth did not differ between the two schedules. Samples from vaccinated people were obtained from the UK trials COV001 and COV002, which included a single-blind randomized controlled phase 2/3 trial of AZD1222 (ChAdOx1 nCoV-19) in healthy adults. For TCRbeta chain sequencing, PBMC samples from trial participants were taken at day 0 and at day 28 after the second dose. The CDR3 regions of human TCRbeta chains were analyzed by immunosequencing. The original methods were these. TCRs in the repertoires were matched against a reference library of SARS-CoV-2-specific TCRs that had been generated with the MIRA antigen-specificity platform. Breadth was defined as the fraction of unique TCRs that were SARS-CoV-2-associated. Depth was defined as the fraction of total T cells that were SARS-CoV-2-associated. Using the MIRA data, each spike-specific TCR was assigned both to the spike region to which the TCR was reactive and to a CD4 or CD8 class. Log10-transformed breadth and depth values were compared by one-way ANOVA with Sidak's multiple comparisons tests. In TCRdb, the immuneACCESS table is reduced to in-frame sequences with V and J assigned. These tables do not hold every clone; where another copy was compared, an unresolved V gene accounts for under half, and the others remain unexplained. Clone size and V and J calls were adopted from that table, with D and trimming inferred from the DNA. Within this sample are some 94,000 clones, with 89% of them counted one time only. Approximately 5.3% of the sample goes to the ten largest clones.

This clone was counted a few times. Its antigen remains unidentified. Base qualities are not at hand, and no much larger clone is one base apart. Between the V and J ends, shortened by 0 bases and 10 bases respectively, the junction contains 11 bases. CDR1 is given as SGHRS and CDR2 as YFSETQ, both from the germline V gene. The CDR3, cysteine through phenylalanine, is 13 amino acids long. Only the CDR3 DNA stays, 39 bases, in frame from base 1. The sequencing here drew on peripheral blood, taken 28 days after the second AZD1222 dose. Rearrangement joined TRBV5-1 to TRBJ2-1; the D region may be TRBD1 or TRBD2, each matching 5 bases equally. The sequence was collected from an adult who received the AZD1222 COVID-19 vaccine. The DNA reads as follows: TGCGCCAGCAGCTTGGGGGACCGCTCCGAGCAGTTCTTC. Its translation reads: CASSLGDRSEQFF. With the portions outside the CDR3 filled from the reference TRBV5-1 and TRBJ2-1 genes, the complete variable region becomes KAGVTQTPRYLIKTRGQQVTLSCSPISGHRSVSWYQQTPGQGLQFLFEYFSETQRNKGNFPGRFSGRQFSNSRSEMNVSTLELGDSALYLCASSLGDRSEQFFGPGTRLTVL.